The 12 T cell receptor beta chains below come from one sample, sequenced in a study of shared clonotypes between healthy human individuals. Sequenced by immunoSEQ multiplex PCR; TCRdb stores in-frame clones only, minus some. The repertoire holds roughly 2,500,000 clones, with approximately 93% as singletons. Source material: naive CD4+ T cells from PBMCs. Subset: CD45RA+ positively selected. These receptor sequences come from a man between 18 and 29 years old in good health. Some clones in this sample may be carry-over from other donors' samples.

The chain recombines TRBV9 with TRBJ2-5; 12 bases fit TRBD2. Germline CDR1 is SGDLS and CDR2 is YYNGEE. This CDR3 spans 19 amino acids. V lost 0 bases to trimming and J lost 6 bases; unmatched junction nucleotides: 15. This chain's CDR3 is CASSVAQTLLAGGRKTQYF. The CDR3 DNA follows: TGTGCCAGCAGCGTAGCCCAAACCTTACTAGCGGGAGGAAGGAAGACCCAGTACTTC. Using reference TRBV9 and TRBJ2-5 for the parts outside the CDR3, the full variable domain is DSGVTQTPKHLITATGQRVTLRCSPRSGDLSVYWYQQSLDQGLQFLIQYYNGEERAKGNILERFSAQQFPDLHSELNLSSLELGDSALYFCASSVAQTLLAGGRKTQYFGPGTRLLVL.

The CDR3 sequence is CASSLFTSFTDTQYF. In DNA, the CDR3 is TGCGCCAGCAGCTTATTTACTTCCTTCACAGATACGCAGTATTTT. The chain combines TRBV5-1 with TRBJ2-3; D call uncertain. Per germline, CDR1 SGHRS and CDR2 YFSETQ. Trimming removed 2 bases from V and 2 bases from J, with 12 bases in between. This CDR3 contains 15 residues.

This chain links TRBV29-1 with TRBJ1-5, with D uncertain. Germline CDR1 reads SQVTM; CDR2 reads ANQGSEA. There are 13 residues in the CDR3. V was clipped by 4 bases and J by 0 bases, with 7 bases between them. CDR3 in DNA: TGCAGCGTTGCATCGGATAGCAATCAGCCCCAGCATTTT. Protein product: CSVASDSNQPQHF.

On this clone: Distinct nucleotide sequences in the sample also encode this CDR3. The chain recombines TRBV5-6 with TRBJ2-7; TRBD2 aligns across 7 bases. J gave up 0 bases and V 2 bases, and 2 bases lay outside the gene matches. This CDR3 spans 14 amino acids. The germline gives CDR1 SGHDT, CDR2 YYEEEE. CDR3 DNA sequence: TGTGCCAGCAGCTTCGGCGGGAGCTCCTACGAGCAGTACTTC. Protein: CASSFGGSSYEQYF.

There are a few counts of this clone. The J gene is TRBJ1-1, the V gene TRBV27; D is possibly TRBD1 (6 bases). Germline V gives CDR1 MNHEY, CDR2 SMNVEV (reference sequence). The V end lost 8 bases, the J end lost 4 bases, and 20 bases lay between the germline ends. The CDR3 is 15 amino acids. The CDR3: CASRLRRDISTEAFF. CDR3 nucleotide sequence: TGTGCCAGCCGATTGAGGAGGGACATTTCCACTGAAGCTTTCTTT.

As concerns this clone: The same CDR3 is also encoded by other DNA sequences in this sample. The rearrangement uses TRBV15 and TRBJ2-5; no definite D call. The V gene lost 0 bases and the J gene lost 5 bases, with 7 bases spanning the gap. There are 13 residues in the CDR3. Germline lookup yields CDR1 LNHNV and CDR2 YYDKDF (reference sequence). CDR3 sequence: CATSRDLAETQYF. For the CDR3, the DNA is TGTGCCACCAGCAGAGATTTGGCGGAGACCCAGTACTTC.

Notes on this clone: Other DNA sequences in the sample encode the same CDR3. The chain couples TRBV7-2 to TRBJ1-5; 7 bases line up with TRBD1. The junction had 4 bases not matched to a gene; V was cut back by 1 base and J by 7 bases. The CDR3 totals 14 residues. Germline V gene sequence: CDR1 SGHTA, CDR2 FQGNSA. CDR3 bases: TGTGCCAGCAGCTTAGGACAGGGAGGGCAGCCCCAGCATTTT. It translates to CASSLGQGGQPQHF.

The CDR3 spells CASSRGQGETQYF. The CDR3 nucleotides are TGTGCCAGTAGTAGAGGGCAGGGGGAGACCCAGTACTTC. The chain has TRBV19 and TRBJ2-5; TRBD1 is a possible D gene (6 bases). Germline loops: CDR1 LNHDA, CDR2 SQIVND (reference sequence). The CDR3 runs to 13 residues. V lost 4 bases and J 5 bases, leaving 11 bases between the germline ends.

J is TRBJ2-1 and V is TRBV29-1, with 10 bases lining up with TRBD2. Per the germline V gene, CDR1 is SQVTM and CDR2 is ANQGSEA. Trimming cost V 7 bases and J 3 bases; bases outside gene matches: 6. CDR3 length: 14 residues. For the CDR3, the DNA is TGCAGCGCCGCAACTAGCGGGGACTACAATGAGCAGTTCTTC. This sequence encodes CSAATSGDYNEQFF.

This chain joins TRBV1 and TRBJ1-2. TRBV1 is an annotated pseudogene. The CDR3 runs to 10 residues. The CDR3 here is CTSSQAGYTF. The CDR3 DNA reads TGCACCAGCAGCCAAGCCGGGTACACCTTC.

The CDR3 loop is CASSQISGTGPLDQHF. As DNA, the CDR3 is TGCGCCAGCAGCCAAATCTCCGGGACAGGTCCCCTTGACCAGCATTTT. The V call is TRBV5-1, the J call TRBJ1-5; 8 nucleotides align to TRBD1. V was pared by 4 bases and J by 12 bases, with 18 bases of the junction left unmatched. The CDR3 runs to 16 residues. CDR1 and CDR2 (germline): SGHRS, YFSETQ. The entire variable domain, with the rest obtained from reference TRBV5-1 and TRBJ1-5, is as follows: KAGVTQTPRYLIKTRGQQVTLSCSPISGHRSVSWYQQTPGQGLQFLFEYFSETQRNKGNFPGRFSGRQFSNSRSEMNVSTLELGDSALYLCASSQISGTGPLDQHFGDGTRLSIL.

The chain employs TRBV27 and TRBJ2-7, with 16 bases that match TRBD2. Trimming removed 4 bases from V and 3 bases from J; junction bases left unmatched: 9. The germline V gene encodes CDR1 MNHEY and CDR2 SMNVEV (reference sequence). The CDR3 covers 18 residues. The CDR3 nucleotides are TGTGCCAGCAGTTCGGGACTAGCGGGAGGGCCGGAAGTCTACGAGCAGTACTTC. Encoded protein: CASSSGLAGGPEVYEQYF.